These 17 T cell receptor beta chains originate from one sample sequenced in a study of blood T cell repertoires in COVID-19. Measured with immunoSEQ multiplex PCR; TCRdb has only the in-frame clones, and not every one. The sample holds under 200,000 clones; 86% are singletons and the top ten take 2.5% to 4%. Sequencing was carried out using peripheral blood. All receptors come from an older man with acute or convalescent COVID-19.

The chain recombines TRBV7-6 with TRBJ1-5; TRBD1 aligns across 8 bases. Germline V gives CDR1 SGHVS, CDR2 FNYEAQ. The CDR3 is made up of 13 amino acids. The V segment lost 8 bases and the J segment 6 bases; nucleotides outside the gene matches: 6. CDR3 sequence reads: CASYRTGSQPQHF. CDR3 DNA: TGTGCCAGCTACCGGACAGGGTCTCAGCCCCAGCATTTT.

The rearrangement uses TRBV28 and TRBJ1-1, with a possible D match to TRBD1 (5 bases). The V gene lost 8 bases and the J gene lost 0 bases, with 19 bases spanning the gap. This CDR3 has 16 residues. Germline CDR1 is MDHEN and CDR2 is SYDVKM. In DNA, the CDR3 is TGTGCCAGCCCTCCTGGGGGGGTTATCCTGAACACTGAAGCTTTCTTT. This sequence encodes CASPPGGVILNTEAFF.

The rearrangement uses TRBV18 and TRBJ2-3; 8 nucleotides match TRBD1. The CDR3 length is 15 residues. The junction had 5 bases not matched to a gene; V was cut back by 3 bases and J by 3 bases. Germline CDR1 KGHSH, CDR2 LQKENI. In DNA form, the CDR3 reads TGTGCCAGCTCACCGGACAGGGTCCGGACAGATACGCAGTATTTT. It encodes CASSPDRVRTDTQYF.

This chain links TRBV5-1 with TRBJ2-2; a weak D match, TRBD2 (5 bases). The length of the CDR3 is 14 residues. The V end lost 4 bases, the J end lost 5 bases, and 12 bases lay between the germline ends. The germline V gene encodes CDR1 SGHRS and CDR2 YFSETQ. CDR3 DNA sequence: TGCGCCAGCAGCCCATTTAGCGCTACCGGGGAGCTGTTTTTT. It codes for CASSPFSATGELFF.

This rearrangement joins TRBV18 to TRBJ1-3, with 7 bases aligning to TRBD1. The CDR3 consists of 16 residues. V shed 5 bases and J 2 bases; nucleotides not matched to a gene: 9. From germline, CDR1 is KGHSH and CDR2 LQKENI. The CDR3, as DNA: TGTGCCAGCTCAGCTGACAGGGTTGATGCTGGAAACACCATATATTTT. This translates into CASSADRVDAGNTIYF.

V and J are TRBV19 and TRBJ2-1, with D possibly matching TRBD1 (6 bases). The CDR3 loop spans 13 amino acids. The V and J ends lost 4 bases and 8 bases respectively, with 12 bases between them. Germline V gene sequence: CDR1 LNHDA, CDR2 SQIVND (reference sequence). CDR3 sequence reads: CASSNRQAYEQFF. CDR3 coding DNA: TGTGCCAGTAGTAATAGACAGGCCTATGAGCAGTTCTTC.

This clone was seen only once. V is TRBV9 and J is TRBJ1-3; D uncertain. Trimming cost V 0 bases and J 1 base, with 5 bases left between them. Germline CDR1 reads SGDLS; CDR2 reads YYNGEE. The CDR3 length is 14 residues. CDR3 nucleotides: TGTGCCAGCAGCGTAGCCGGGTCTGGAAACACCATATATTTT. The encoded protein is CASSVAGSGNTIYF.

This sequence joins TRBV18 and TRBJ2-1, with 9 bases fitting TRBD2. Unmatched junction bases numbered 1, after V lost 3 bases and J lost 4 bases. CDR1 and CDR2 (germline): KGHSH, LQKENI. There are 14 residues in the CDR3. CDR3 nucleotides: TGTGCCAGCTCACCCACTAGCGGGTACAATGAGCAGTTCTTC. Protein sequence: CASSPTSGYNEQFF. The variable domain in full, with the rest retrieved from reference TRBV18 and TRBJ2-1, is NAGVMQNPRHLVRRRGQEARLRCSPMKGHSHVYWYRQLPEEGLKFMVYLQKENIIDESGMPKERFSAEFPKEGPSILRIQQVVRGDSAAYFCASSPTSGYNEQFFGPGTRLTVL.

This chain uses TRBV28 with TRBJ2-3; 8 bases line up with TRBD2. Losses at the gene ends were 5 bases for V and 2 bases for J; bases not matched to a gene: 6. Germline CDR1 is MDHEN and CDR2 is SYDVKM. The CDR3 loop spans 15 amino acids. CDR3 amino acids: CASSRPGGDTDTQYF. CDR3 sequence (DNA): TGTGCCAGCAGTCGACCCGGGGGGGACACAGATACGCAGTATTTT.

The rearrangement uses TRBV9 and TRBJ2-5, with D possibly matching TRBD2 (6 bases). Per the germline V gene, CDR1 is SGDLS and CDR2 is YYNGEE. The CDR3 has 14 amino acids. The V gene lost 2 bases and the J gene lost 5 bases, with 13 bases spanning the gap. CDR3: CASSVTGVQETQYF. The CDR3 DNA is TGTGCCAGCAGCGTGACGGGGGTCCAGGAGACCCAGTACTTC.

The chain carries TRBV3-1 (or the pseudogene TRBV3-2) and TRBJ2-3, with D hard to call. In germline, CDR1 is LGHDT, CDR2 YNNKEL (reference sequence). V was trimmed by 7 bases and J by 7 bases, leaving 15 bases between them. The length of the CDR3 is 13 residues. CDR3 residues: CASIPPEPNTQYF. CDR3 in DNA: TGTGCCAGCATACCCCCTGAACCTAATACGCAGTATTTT.

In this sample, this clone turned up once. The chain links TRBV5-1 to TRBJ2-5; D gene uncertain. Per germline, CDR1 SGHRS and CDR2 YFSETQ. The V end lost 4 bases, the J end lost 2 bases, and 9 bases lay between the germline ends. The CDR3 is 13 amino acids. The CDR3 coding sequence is TGCGCCAGCAGCCAAAGCCCGCAAGAGACCCAGTACTTC. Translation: CASSQSPQETQYF. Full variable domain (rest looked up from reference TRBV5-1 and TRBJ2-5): KAGVTQTPRYLIKTRGQQVTLSCSPISGHRSVSWYQQTPGQGLQFLFEYFSETQRNKGNFPGRFSGRQFSNSRSEMNVSTLELGDSALYLCASSQSPQETQYFGPGTRLLVL.

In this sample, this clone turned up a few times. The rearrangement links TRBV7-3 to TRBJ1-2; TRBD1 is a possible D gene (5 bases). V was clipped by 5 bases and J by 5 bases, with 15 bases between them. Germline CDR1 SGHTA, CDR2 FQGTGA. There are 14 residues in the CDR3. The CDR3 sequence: CASSPGRGVYGYTF. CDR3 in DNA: TGTGCCAGCAGCCCCGGGAGAGGGGTGTATGGCTACACCTTC. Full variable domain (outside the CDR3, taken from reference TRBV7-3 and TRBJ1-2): GAGVSQTPSNKVTEKGKYVELRCDPISGHTALYWYRQSLGQGPEFLIYFQGTGAADDSGLPNDRFFAVRPEGSVSTLKIQRTERGDSAVYLCASSPGRGVYGYTFGSGTRLTVV.

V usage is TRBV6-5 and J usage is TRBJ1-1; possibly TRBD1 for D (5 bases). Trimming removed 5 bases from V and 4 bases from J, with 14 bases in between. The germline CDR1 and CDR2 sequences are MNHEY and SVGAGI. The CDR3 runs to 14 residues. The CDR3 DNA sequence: TGTGCCAGCAGTAATAAGGGGATGGGCACTGAAGCTTTCTTT. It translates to CASSNKGMGTEAFF.

CDR3 coding DNA: TGTGCCAGCAGCCCCGAGCCCGGCACAGATACGCAGTATTTT. Its translation: CASSPEPGTDTQYF. The chain couples TRBV2 to TRBJ2-3, with D unclear. CDR3 length equals 14 residues. The V gene's germline CDR1 is SNHLY and CDR2 FYNNEI. Trimming cost V 6 bases and J 1 base, with 11 bases left between them.

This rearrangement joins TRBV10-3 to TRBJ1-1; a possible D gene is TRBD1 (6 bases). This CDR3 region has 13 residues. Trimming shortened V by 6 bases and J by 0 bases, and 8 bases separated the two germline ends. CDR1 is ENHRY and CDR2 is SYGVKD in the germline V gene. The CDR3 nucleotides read TGTGCCATCAGACGGGACATGAACACTGAAGCTTTCTTT. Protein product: CAIRRDMNTEAFF.

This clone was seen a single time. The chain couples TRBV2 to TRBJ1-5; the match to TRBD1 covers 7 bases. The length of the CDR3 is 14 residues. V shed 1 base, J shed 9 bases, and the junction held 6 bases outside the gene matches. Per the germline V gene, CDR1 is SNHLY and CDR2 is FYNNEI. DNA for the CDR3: TGTGCCAGCAGTGAAGGAAGGGGGCCGATGCCCCAGCATTTT. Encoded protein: CASSEGRGPMPQHF.